This TCR beta chain emerged from a study of low-dose radiotherapy and immunotherapy resistance in tumors. For the study at large: While receiving nivolumab 240 mg every two weeks, patients also received ipilimumab 1 mg/kg every six weeks, both intravenously. Aspirin 300 mg, taken orally and daily, was given to patients for four cycles from cycle 1 day 1.

The CDR3 covers 14 residues. V lost 3 bases to trimming and J lost 1 base, with 9 bases between them. Germline loops: CDR1 SGHTA, CDR2 FQGNSA. TRAV and TRBV primers primed cDNA for both TCRalpha and TCRbeta. A constant-region primer paired with the V-primer adapter amplified TCRs over roughly 18 PCR cycles. From the reads, TCRdb called clonotypes with MiXCR, one entry per CDR3 protein. The table lists 60,000 to 90,000 distinct CDR3 sequences, less than 40% of them singletons, with over 8.5% in the top ten. This clonotype was recorded many times. Specified time point: before trial treatment. Donors were administered nivolumab, ipilimumab, aspirin and low-dose cyclophosphamide, together with low-dose radiotherapy. Qualifying patients carried advanced solid tumors devoid of tumor-infiltrating lymphocytes.

This TCR was recovered from a female donor with ovarian cancer. This chain links TRBV7-2 with TRBJ2-5; perhaps TRBD2 as D (5 bases). The starting material was PBMCs, obtained before treatment. CDR3 in amino acids: CASSFLALQETQYF. In DNA form, the CDR3 reads TGTGCCAGCAGCTTCCTAGCCCTCCAAGAGACCCAGTACTTC. Full variable domain (rest looked up from reference TRBV7-2 and TRBJ2-5): GAGVSQSPSNKVTEKGKDVELRCDPISGHTALYWYRQSLGQGLEFLIYFQGNSAPDKSGLPSDRFSAERTGGSVSTLTIQRTQQEDSAVYLCASSFLALQETQYFGPGTRLLVL.